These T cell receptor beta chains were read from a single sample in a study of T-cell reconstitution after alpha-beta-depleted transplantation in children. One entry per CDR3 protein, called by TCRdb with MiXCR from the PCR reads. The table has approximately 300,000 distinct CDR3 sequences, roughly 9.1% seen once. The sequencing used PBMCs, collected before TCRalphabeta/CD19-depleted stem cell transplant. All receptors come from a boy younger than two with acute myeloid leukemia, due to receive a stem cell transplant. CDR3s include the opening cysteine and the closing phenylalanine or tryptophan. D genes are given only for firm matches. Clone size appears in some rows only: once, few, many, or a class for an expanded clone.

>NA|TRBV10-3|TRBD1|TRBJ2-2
CAISQTGGLNTGELFF
TGTGCCATCAGTCAAACAGGGGGCCTGAACACCGGGGAGCTGTTTTTT
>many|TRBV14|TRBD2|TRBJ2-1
CASSQDASGSYEWSYNEQFF
TGTGCCAGCAGCCAAGATGCCAGCGGGAGTTACGAGTGGTCCTACAATGAGCAGTTCTTC
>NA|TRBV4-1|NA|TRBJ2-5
CASSQAIRAQETQYF
TGCGCCAGCAGCCAAGCCATCAGGGCCCAAGAGACCCAGTACTTC
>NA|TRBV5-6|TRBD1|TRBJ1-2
CASSLSRGHHGYTF
TGTGCCAGCAGCCTCAGCAGGGGGCACCATGGCTACACCTTC
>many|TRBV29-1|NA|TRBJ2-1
CSGESSYNEQFF
TGCAGCGGTGAAAGCTCCTACAATGAGCAGTTCTTC
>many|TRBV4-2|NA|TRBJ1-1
CASSQDFQAITEAFF
TGTGCCAGCAGCCAAGATTTCCAGGCTATCACTGAAGCTTTCTTT
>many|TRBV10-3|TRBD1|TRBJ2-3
CAISTTGQGSTDTQYF
TGTGCCATCAGTACTACGGGACAGGGAAGCACAGATACGCAGTATTTT
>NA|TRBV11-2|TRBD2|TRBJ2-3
CASSRGSGGTDTQYF
TGTGCCAGCAGCCGCGGGTCGGGAGGGACAGATACGCAGTATTTT
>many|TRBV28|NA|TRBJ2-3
CASSERKVGTDTQYF
TGTGCCAGCAGTGAGCGAAAAGTAGGCACAGATACGCAGTATTTT
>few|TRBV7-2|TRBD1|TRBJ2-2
CASSTGTGGTNTGELFF
TGTGCCAGCAGCACTGGGACAGGGGGGACGAACACCGGGGAGCTGTTTTTT
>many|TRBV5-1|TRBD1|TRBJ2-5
CASSVTGGETQYF
TGCGCCAGCAGCGTCACAGGGGGAGAGACCCAGTACTTC
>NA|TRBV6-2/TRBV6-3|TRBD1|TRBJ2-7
CASSYGQGTQYF
TGTGCCAGCAGTTACGGACAGGGAACGCAGTACTTC
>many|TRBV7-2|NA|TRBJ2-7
CASSLALDPYEQYF
TGTGCCAGCAGCTTAGCCCTAGACCCCTACGAGCAGTACTTC
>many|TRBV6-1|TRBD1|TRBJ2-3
CASRTGMGVGPSTDTQYF
TGTGCCAGCAGGACAGGGATGGGGGTCGGGCCTAGCACAGATACGCAGTATTTT
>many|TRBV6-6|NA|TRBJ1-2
CASSYSRDGYTF
TGTGCCAGCAGTTACTCAAGGGATGGCTACACCTTC
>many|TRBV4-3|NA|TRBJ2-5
CASSSLIGGGLTQETQYF
TGCGCCAGCAGCTCCCTAATTGGGGGAGGACTAACCCAAGAGACCCAGTACTTC
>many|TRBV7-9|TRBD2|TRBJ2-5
CASSSASGVQETQYF
TGTGCCAGCAGCTCGGCTAGCGGGGTCCAAGAGACCCAGTACTTC
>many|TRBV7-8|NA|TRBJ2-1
CASRQGRPPPYNEQFF
TGTGCCAGCAGACAGGGTCGTCCCCCACCCTACAATGAGCAGTTCTTC
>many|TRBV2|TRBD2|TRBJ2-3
CASSELQRGVRDTQYF
TGTGCCAGCAGTGAACTCCAGCGGGGGGTTAGAGATACGCAGTATTTT
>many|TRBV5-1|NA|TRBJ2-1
CASSLLLSSYNEQFF
TGCGCCAGCAGCTTACTACTCAGCTCCTACAATGAGCAGTTCTTC
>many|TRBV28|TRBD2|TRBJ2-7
CPSSPNRGLAGAYEQYF
TGTCCCAGCAGTCCGAATAGAGGACTAGCGGGAGCCTACGAGCAGTACTTC
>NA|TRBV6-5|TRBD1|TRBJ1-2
CASSYSTTGASGYTF
TGTGCCAGCAGTTATTCTACAACAGGGGCTAGTGGCTACACCTTC
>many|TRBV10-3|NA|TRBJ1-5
CAISAGQRSNQPQHF
TGTGCCATCAGCGCGGGTCAGAGAAGCAATCAGCCCCAGCATTTT
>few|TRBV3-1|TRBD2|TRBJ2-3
CASSQGTSGMNTQYF
TGTGCCAGCAGCCAAGGGACTAGCGGGATGAATACGCAGTATTTT
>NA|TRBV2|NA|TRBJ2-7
CTFCRRTGQPALYEQYF
TGTACCTTCTGCCGCAGGACTGGGCAACCTGCGTTGTACGAGCAGTACTTC
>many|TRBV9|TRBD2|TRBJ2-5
CASSVVPGTSQETQYF
TGTGCCAGCAGCGTAGTCCCCGGGACTAGCCAAGAGACCCAGTACTTC
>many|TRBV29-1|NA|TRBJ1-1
CSVDREDFF
TGCAGCGTTGACAGGGAAGATTTCTTT
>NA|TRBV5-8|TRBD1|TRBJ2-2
CASSLGRTGFGTGELFF
TGTGCCAGCAGCTTGGGCCGGACAGGGTTTGGGACCGGGGAGCTGTTTTTT
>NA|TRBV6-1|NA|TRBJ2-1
CASREAAESSYNEQFF
TGTGCCAGCAGAGAAGCAGCGGAGAGCTCCTACAATGAGCAGTTCTTC
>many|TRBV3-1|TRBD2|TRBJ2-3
CASSQLAGVSTDTQYF
TGTGCCAGCAGCCAACTAGCGGGGGTCTCGACAGATACGCAGTATTTT
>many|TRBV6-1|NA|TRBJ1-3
CASKKSSGNTIYF
TGTGCCAGCAAGAAGAGCTCTGGAAACACCATATATTTT
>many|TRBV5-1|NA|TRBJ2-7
CASSLSLDEQYF
TGCGCCAGCAGCTTGAGTTTGGACGAGCAGTACTTC
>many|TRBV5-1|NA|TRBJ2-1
CASSLDGYPTNEQFF
TGCGCCAGCAGCTTAGACGGGTACCCCACCAATGAGCAGTTCTTC
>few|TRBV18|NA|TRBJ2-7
CASSPLAGPTPYEQYF
TGTGCCAGCTCACCACTCGCGGGGCCGACGCCCTACGAGCAGTACTTC
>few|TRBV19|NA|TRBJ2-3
CASSIDQSDTQYF
TGTGCCAGTAGTATAGATCAGTCAGATACGCAGTATTTT
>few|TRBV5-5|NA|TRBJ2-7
CASSLPGSHEQYF
TGTGCCAGCAGCTTGCCAGGGTCCCACGAGCAGTACTTC
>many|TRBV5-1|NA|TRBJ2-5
CASSLTRGGRETQYF
TGCGCCAGCAGCTTGACGAGGGGGGGGCGAGAGACCCAGTACTTC
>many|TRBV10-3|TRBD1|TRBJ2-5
CAIGQGARETQYF
TGTGCCATCGGACAGGGGGCGCGGGAGACCCAGTACTTC
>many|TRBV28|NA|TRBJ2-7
CASSLSVNYEQYF
TGTGCCAGCAGTTTATCCGTTAACTACGAGCAGTACTTC
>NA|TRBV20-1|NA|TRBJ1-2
CSATVGDYGYTF
TGCAGTGCTACCGTGGGGGACTATGGCTACACCTTC
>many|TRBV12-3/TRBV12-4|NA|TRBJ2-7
CASSLTGRRYEQYF
TGTGCCAGCAGTTTGACAGGGAGGAGGTACGAGCAGTACTTC
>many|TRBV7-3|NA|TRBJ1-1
CASSSQGGTEAFF
TGTGCCAGCAGCTCACAGGGAGGGACTGAAGCTTTCTTT
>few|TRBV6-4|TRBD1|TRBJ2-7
CASSDSKRTGWYEQYF
TGTGCCAGCAGTGACTCGAAACGGACAGGGTGGTACGAGCAGTACTTC
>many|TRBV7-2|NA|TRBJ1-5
CASSPWPGQPQHF
TGTGCCAGCAGCCCCTGGCCCGGACAGCCCCAGCATTTT
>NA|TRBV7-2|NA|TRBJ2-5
CASSLEGRETQYF
TGTGCCAGCAGCTTAGAGGGCCGCGAGACCCAGTACTTC
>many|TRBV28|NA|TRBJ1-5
CASSLEVYRGNQPQHF
TGTGCCAGCAGTTTAGAGGTGTACAGGGGCAATCAGCCCCAGCATTTT
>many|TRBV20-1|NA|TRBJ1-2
CSARYEGVFNYGYTF
TGCAGTGCTAGATACGAGGGAGTATTTAACTATGGCTACACCTTC
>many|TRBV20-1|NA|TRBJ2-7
CSASRYEQYF
TGCAGTGCTAGCCGATACGAGCAGTACTTC
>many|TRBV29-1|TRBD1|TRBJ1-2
CSVVRQGAHGYTF
TGCAGCGTTGTCAGGCAGGGGGCCCATGGCTACACCTTC
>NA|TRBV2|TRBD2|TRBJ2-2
CASSAPLAGGPNTGELFF
TGTGCCAGCAGTGCTCCACTAGCGGGGGGACCGAACACCGGGGAGCTGTTTTTT
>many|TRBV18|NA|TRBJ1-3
CASSPYAVSGNTIYF
TGTGCCAGCTCACCTTACGCCGTCTCTGGAAACACCATATATTTT
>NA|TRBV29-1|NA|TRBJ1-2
CSVERTADGYTF
TGCAGCGTTGAAAGGACAGCGGATGGCTACACCTTC
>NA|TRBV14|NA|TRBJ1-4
CASSQEKRRFGGEKLFF
TGTGCCAGCAGCCAAGAAAAGCGGCGGTTCGGCGGGGAAAAACTGTTTTTT
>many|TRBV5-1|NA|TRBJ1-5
CASSLFRGGQPQHF
TGCGCCAGCAGCCTGTTCCGCGGGGGGCAGCCCCAGCATTTT
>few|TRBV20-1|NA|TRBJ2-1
CSARPGAGEQFF
TGCAGTGCGCGCCCCGGGGCGGGGGAGCAGTTCTTC
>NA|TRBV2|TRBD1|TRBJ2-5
CASRRQGEETQYF
TGTGCCAGCAGACGACAGGGAGAAGAGACCCAGTACTTC
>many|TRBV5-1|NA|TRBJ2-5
CASSLSRTQETQYF
TGCGCCAGCAGCTTGAGCAGGACCCAAGAGACCCAGTACTTC
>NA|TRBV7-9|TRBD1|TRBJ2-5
CASSFGQALEETQYF
TGTGCCAGCAGCTTCGGACAGGCTCTCGAGGAGACCCAGTACTTC